A single sample gave rise to the 6 T cell receptor beta chains below, sequenced in a study of blood T cell repertoires in COVID-19. Clones were read by immunoSEQ multiplex PCR, and TCRdb kept only the in-frame ones, dropping some. Among some 130,000 clones listed, roughly 75% were seen once. Input material: PBMCs or T cells enriched from blood (not recorded which). The source of these receptors is a woman aged 45-65 years who had recovered from COVID-19.

The chain uses TRBV14 and TRBJ1-2, with 7 bases that match TRBD1. The CDR3 length is 16 residues. V shed 4 bases, J shed 1 base, and the junction held 9 bases outside the gene matches. Germline V gene data show CDR1 as SGHDN and CDR2 as FVKESK. Here the CDR3 reads CASSRVGGQFNYGYTF. The CDR3 nucleotides read TGTGCCAGCAGCCGCGTTGGGGGACAGTTTAACTATGGCTACACCTTC.

The chain links TRBV5-1 to TRBJ1-2; D unclear. The germline CDR1 and CDR2 sequences are SGHRS and YFSETQ. The CDR3 has 14 amino acids. The germline V and J ends were trimmed by 3 bases and 6 bases, with 15 bases remaining between them. Here the CDR3 DNA reads TGCGCCAGCAGCTATGGCGTAAGAGGGCATGGCTACACCTTC. It is translated as CASSYGVRGHGYTF.

The CDR3 DNA follows: TGTGCCAGCAGCCTCCGAGGGGGAGAGACCCAGTACTTC. It translates to CASSLRGGETQYF. V and J are TRBV4-2 and TRBJ2-5; TRBD1 is a possible D gene (6 bases). The germline V gene has CDR1 LGHNA and CDR2 YNFKEQ. The V end was cut by 4 bases, the J end by 4 bases, with 10 bases between. CDR3 length equals 13 residues.

The chain combines TRBV7-9 with TRBJ1-6; 8 nucleotides line up with TRBD1. The germline gives CDR1 SEHNR, CDR2 FQNEAQ (reference sequence). With V trimmed by 5 bases and J by 11 bases, 11 bases remained unmatched. This CDR3 comprises 15 residues. The CDR3: CASSPGGTGLPPLHF. Here the CDR3 DNA reads TGTGCCAGCAGCCCAGGGGGGACAGGTCTACCACCCCTCCACTTT.

CDR3 residues: CASSLIAGKQETQYF. CDR3 bases: TGTGCCAGCAGCTTGATAGCAGGGAAACAAGAGACCCAGTACTTC. The chain is built from TRBV5-4 and TRBJ2-5, with D perhaps TRBD1 (5 bases). The CDR3 loop spans 15 amino acids. The germline CDR1 and CDR2 sequences are SGHNT and YYREEE (reference sequence). V lost 1 base, J lost 2 bases, and 12 bases lay in between.

The chain has TRBV7-2 and TRBJ2-7, with 8 bases identical to TRBD1. CDR3 size: 16 residues. The V segment lost 1 base and the J segment 3 bases; nucleotides outside the gene matches: 8. Germline V gene lookup returns CDR1 SGHTA and CDR2 FQGNSA. The CDR3 spells CASSLEQGVVGYEQYF. The CDR3 DNA follows: TGTGCCAGCAGCTTAGAACAGGGGGTCGTGGGCTACGAGCAGTACTTC.